Following are 10 T cell receptor beta chains from one sample sequenced in a study of cytomegalovirus exposure and HLA in healthy donors (dated by TCRdb to 2017 to 2019). Library method: the immunoSEQ multiplex PCR assay. The multiplex PCR relied on a mix of 60 forward primers for TCR Vbeta segments and 13 reverse primers for TCR Jbeta segments. Held by TCRdb, this immuneACCESS table contains in-frame sequences only and omits some clones. Under half of the omission traces to an unresolved V gene where checked; the cause of the rest is unknown. Within this sample are under 110,000 clones, with more than 70% of them counted one time only. Roughly 2.5% of the sample is in the top ten clones. Sequences were obtained from PBMCs. The receptors were gathered from a man aged 35 to 55 in good health and CMV-seronegative.

This clone has a handful of counts. The CDR3 DNA is TGCGCCAGCAGCCAACCGGGACAGAGAAACTATGGCTACACCTTC. Translation gives CASSQPGQRNYGYTF. The chain combines TRBV4-1 with TRBJ1-2, with TRBD1 identical over 7 bases. The germline V gene encodes CDR1 MGHRA and CDR2 YSYEKL. Losses at the gene ends were 2 bases for V and 2 bases for J; bases not matched to a gene: 5. This CDR3 region has 15 residues.

The rearrangement uses TRBV5-8 and TRBJ2-4; D may be TRBD1 (6 bases). V lost 4 bases and J lost 6, with 20 bases in between. This CDR3 contains 16 residues. Germline V gene data show CDR1 as SGHTS and CDR2 as YDEGEE. The CDR3 nucleotides read TGTGCCAGCAGCCCGATTGGTGACAGGCGGATAAACATTCAGTACTTC. As protein: CASSPIGDRRINIQYF.

The chain couples TRBV5-1 to TRBJ2-3; maybe TRBD1 (6 bases). Trimming pared 2 bases from V and 4 bases from J, leaving 14 bases between. Germline CDR1 and CDR2: SGHRS and YFSETQ. There are 15 residues in the CDR3. CDR3 region: CASSFNAGVADTQYF. The DNA for the CDR3 is TGCGCCAGCAGCTTTAACGCAGGGGTTGCAGATACGCAGTATTTT.

The chain combines TRBV5-1 with TRBJ1-1, with D unclear. Per germline, CDR1 SGHRS and CDR2 YFSETQ. V was shortened by 4 bases and J by 3 bases, with 13 bases between the two germline ends. The CDR3 runs to 14 residues. The CDR3 loop is CASSKQTRDTEAFF. Here the CDR3 DNA reads TGCGCCAGCAGCAAACAAACGAGGGACACTGAAGCTTTCTTT.

The table lists this clone with a few counts. The chain links TRBV5-8 to TRBJ2-3; 7 nucleotides agree with TRBD2. Germline CDR1 is SGHTS and CDR2 is YDEGEE. V lost 4 bases to trimming and J lost 1 base; unmatched junction nucleotides: 3. The CDR3 runs to 14 residues. The CDR3 is CASSKLAGTDTQYF. In DNA form, the CDR3 reads TGTGCCAGCAGCAAGCTAGCGGGCACAGATACGCAGTATTTT.

This rearrangement joins TRBV7-9 to TRBJ1-2; 7 bases are a match to TRBD1. The CDR3 loop spans 14 amino acids. V trimming: 5 bases; J trimming: 6 bases; junction bases outside the gene matches: 9. In germline, CDR1 is SEHNR, CDR2 FQNEAQ (reference sequence). This chain's CDR3 is CASSPGGGLDGYTF. Here the CDR3 DNA reads TGTGCCAGCAGCCCAGGGGGTGGGTTGGATGGCTACACCTTC. Supplemented by reference TRBV7-9 and TRBJ1-2, the full variable domain reads DTGVSQNPRHKITKRGQNVTFRCDPISEHNRLYWYRQTLGQGPEFLTYFQNEAQLEKSRLLSDRFSAERPKGSFSTLEIQRTEQGDSAMYLCASSPGGGLDGYTFGSGTRLTVV.

The chain couples TRBV5-1 to TRBJ1-2; TRBD1 aligns across 7 bases. The V and J ends lost 1 base and 3 bases, in that order; junction bases with no gene match: 6. Germline V gene sequence: CDR1 SGHRS, CDR2 YFSETQ. The CDR3 runs 15 residues. As DNA, the CDR3 is TGCGCCAGCAGCTTGCAAGGGGGCAACTACTATGGCTACACCTTC. As protein: CASSLQGGNYYGYTF.

J is TRBJ1-2 and V is TRBV5-1, with TRBD1 identical over 10 bases. The CDR3 extends over 14 amino acids. V dropped 0 bases and J dropped 5; count of bases not matched to a gene: 1. CDR1 is SGHRS and CDR2 is YFSETQ in the germline V gene. The CDR3 DNA sequence: TGCGCCAGCAGCTTGGGACAGGGGGCGTATGGCTACACCTTC. It specifies CASSLGQGAYGYTF.

A few counts support this clone. J is TRBJ2-7 and V is TRBV2; TRBD1 matches 11 bases. CDR1 is SNHLY, CDR2 FYNNEI, per germline. There are 14 residues in the CDR3. The V and J ends lost 8 bases and 3 bases, in that order; junction bases with no gene match: 6. CDR3: CASLGQGVFYEQYF. The CDR3 DNA is TGTGCCAGCCTGGGACAGGGGGTGTTCTACGAGCAGTACTTC.

About this clone: The junction and the germline gene differ at one end; a read error may be behind it. The CDR3 region is CASREVRGSYEQYF. CDR3 bases: TGTGCCAGCAGGGAAGTCAGGGGCTCCTACGAGCAGTACTTC. V usage is TRBV6-1 and J usage is TRBJ2-7; D might be TRBD1 (6 bases). The CDR3 has 14 residues. Looked up from germline, CDR1 is MNHNS and CDR2 is SASEGT.